Listed below are T cell receptor beta chains from one sample, sequenced in a study of Ad26.COV2.S vaccination and SARS-CoV-2 variants. Data came from immunoSEQ multiplex PCR; TCRdb stores just in-frame clones and leaves some out. Of about 430,000 clones listed, approximately 90% are singletons. The sequenced sample was peripheral blood, obtained in a trial of Ad26.COV2.S vaccine versus placebo. These receptors were obtained from a person aged 18 to 65 who received the Ad26.COV2.S COVID-19 vaccine or a placebo. Both conserved end residues are part of each CDR3. The D gene is left open where the match is weak.

TRBD1 TRBJ1-6 TRBV4-3 CASSQGGRGQNSPLHF TGCGCCAGCAGCCAAGGGGGCAGGGGGCAGAATTCACCCCTCCACTTT
. TRBJ2-1 TRBV19 CASSILGTSSYNEQFF TGTGCCAGTAGTATTCTCGGGACAAGCTCCTACAATGAGCAGTTCTTC
. TRBJ1-1 TRBV3-1/TRBV3-2 CASSQIAGRSGAFF TGTGCCAGCAGCCAGATCGCAGGGAGGTCGGGAGCTTTCTTT
. TRBJ1-1 TRBV19 CATRAGAENTEAFF TGTGCCACCAGAGCCGGGGCCGAGAACACTGAAGCTTTCTTT
. TRBJ2-3 TRBV27 CASSPLESGPDTQYF TGTGCCAGCAGTCCCCTAGAGTCGGGGCCAGATACGCAGTATTTT
. TRBJ2-2 TRBV4-3 CASSGSIVTGELFF TGCGCCAGCAGCGGCTCAATAGTCACCGGGGAGCTGTTTTTT
. TRBJ2-5 TRBV9 CASSLQGWETQYF TGTGCCAGCAGCTTACAGGGCTGGGAGACCCAGTACTTC
. TRBJ2-3 TRBV25-1 CASRQIDTQYF TGTGCCAGCCGGCAAATCGATACGCAGTATTTT
TRBD2 TRBJ2-1 TRBV11-3 CASSLVASGYNEQFF TGTGCCAGCAGCTTGGTGGCTAGCGGGTACAATGAGCAGTTCTTC
. TRBJ2-6 TRBV5-1 CASRYAGANVLTF TGCGCCAGCAGGTACGCTGGGGCCAACGTCCTGACTTTC
TRBD2 TRBJ2-7 TRBV29-1 CSVEGLAGYYEQYF TGCAGCGTTGAAGGCCTAGCGGGTTACTACGAGCAGTACTTC
. TRBJ1-5 TRBV19 CASSITYPGNQPQHF TGTGCCAGTAGTATAACCTACCCAGGCAATCAGCCCCAGCATTTT
. TRBJ2-7 TRBV5-8 CASSLEGGVYEQYF TGTGCCAGCAGCTTGGAAGGCGGGGTCTACGAGCAGTACTTC